Presented here are 17 T cell receptor beta chains from one specimen sequenced in a study of T cells in localized non-small cell lung cancer. Assay: immunoSEQ multiplex PCR; the TCRdb copy retains only in-frame clones and omits some. Of about 45,000 clones listed, about 76% are singletons. This specimen was peripheral blood mononuclear cells, taken before any cancer treatment. All receptors come from a man aged 40 to 70 with stage III lung adenocarcinoma.

The chain employs TRBV2 and TRBJ2-6; 10 nucleotides agree with TRBD1. Germline V lookup: CDR1 SNHLY, CDR2 FYNNEI. The CDR3 is made up of 16 amino acids. With V trimmed by 7 bases and J by 3 bases, 6 bases remained unmatched. The CDR3, as DNA: TGTGCCAGCACACCGACAGGGGGCGGTGGGGCCAACGTCCTGACTTTC. Translated, it gives CASTPTGGGGANVLTF.

In its sample, this clone was seen once. V is TRBV29-1 and J is TRBJ1-2, with D possibly matching TRBD1 (6 bases). CDR1 is SQVTM and CDR2 is ANQGSEA in the germline V gene. The CDR3 runs to 14 residues. V dropped 0 bases and J dropped 6 bases, with 14 bases sitting between them. The CDR3 here is CSVEDEEGVDGYTF. CDR3 DNA sequence: TGCAGCGTTGAAGATGAAGAGGGGGTGGATGGCTACACCTTC.

V and J are TRBV5-6 and TRBJ1-1; D unresolved. The CDR3 covers 12 residues. CDR1 SGHDT and CDR2 YYEEEE come from the germline V gene. V lost 2 bases, J lost 5 bases, and 7 bases lay in between. For the CDR3, the DNA is TGTGCCAGCAGCTTCTCGCAGACTGAAGCTTTCTTT. Residues: CASSFSQTEAFF. Supplemented by reference TRBV5-6 and TRBJ1-1, the full variable domain reads DAGVTQSPTHLIKTRGQQVTLRCSPKSGHDTVSWYQQALGQGPQFIFQYYEEEERQRGNFPDRFSGHQFPNYSSELNVNALLLGDSALYLCASSFSQTEAFFGQGTRLTVV.

The V gene is TRBV7-9, the J gene TRBJ1-2; TRBD1 is a possible D gene (5 bases). CDR3 length: 14 residues. V lost 4 bases and J 4 bases, leaving 13 bases between the germline ends. Germline V gene lookup returns CDR1 SEHNR and CDR2 FQNEAQ (reference sequence). CDR3 protein: CASSYRTLGYGYTF. CDR3 nucleotide sequence: TGTGCCAGCAGCTACCGGACATTAGGCTATGGCTACACCTTC.

The V gene is TRBV19, the J gene TRBJ1-1, with TRBD1 matching 7 bases. CDR3 length equals 12 residues. Germline CDR1 and CDR2: LNHDA and SQIVND (reference sequence). Trimming at V came to 8 bases and at J to 6 bases, leaving 6 bases not matched to a gene. The chain's CDR3 is CASLGGQPEAFF. CDR3 nucleotides: TGTGCCAGTCTGGGGGGACAGCCTGAAGCTTTCTTT.

This chain connects TRBV7-2 to TRBJ2-1; the D is unclear. Trimming pared 2 bases from V and 3 bases from J, leaving 8 bases between. This CDR3 region has 14 residues. Germline assignment: CDR1 SGHTA and CDR2 FQGNSA. Here the CDR3 reads CASSLFRIYNEQFF. CDR3 coding DNA: TGTGCCAGCAGCTTATTTAGAATCTACAATGAGCAGTTCTTC.

V usage is TRBV5-1 and J usage is TRBJ2-3, with 13 bases identical to TRBD2. The CDR3 spans 16 residues. V was clipped by 3 bases and J by 8 bases; unmatched bases: 9. Germline V CDR1 and CDR2: SGHRS, YFSETQ. CDR3 nucleotides: TGCGCCAGCAGCTCGGGACTAGCGGGGCCAGGGGGTACGCAGTATTTT. This sequence encodes CASSSGLAGPGGTQYF.

The chain links TRBV11-2 to TRBJ1-2; 9 bases are shared with TRBD1. Germline loops: CDR1 SGHAT, CDR2 FQNNGV. This CDR3 region has 15 residues. Trimming cost V 1 base and J 2 bases; bases outside gene matches: 2. CDR3 sequence (DNA): TGTGCCAGCAGCTTAGGAGGGACAGGGAACTATGGCTACACCTTC. Amino acid sequence: CASSLGGTGNYGYTF.

The chain employs TRBV11-3 and TRBJ2-3; D may be TRBD2 (5 bases). V was trimmed by 2 bases and J by 2 bases, leaving 8 bases between them. Germline CDR1 is SGHNT and CDR2 is YENEEA. The CDR3 length is 14 residues. CDR3 sequence: CASSLSGSTDTQYF. The DNA of the CDR3 is TGTGCCAGCAGCTTATCGGGATCCACAGATACGCAGTATTTT. Combining the CDR3 with reference TRBV11-3 and TRBJ2-3 gives the whole variable domain EAGVVQSPRYKIIEKKQPVAFWCNPISGHNTLYWYLQNLGQGPELLIRYENEEAVDDSQLPKDRFSAERLKGVDSTLKIQPAELGDSAVYLCASSLSGSTDTQYFGPGTRLTVL.

The genes are TRBV6-1 and TRBJ2-5; 9 positions agree with TRBD1. Germline-derived CDR1 and CDR2 are MNHNS and SASEGT. V was pared by 5 bases and J by 5 bases, with 9 bases of the junction left unmatched. The CDR3 sequence is 15 residues long. The CDR3 reads CASSPQTGGYETQYF. CDR3 bases: TGTGCCAGCAGTCCCCAGACAGGGGGTTACGAGACCCAGTACTTC.

The V gene is TRBV27, the J gene TRBJ2-2; weak D call: TRBD2 (7 bases). Germline-derived CDR1 and CDR2 are MNHEY and SMNVEV (reference sequence). With 0 bases removed from V and 8 bases from J, the gap between germline ends came to 16 bases. This CDR3 is 16 amino acids long. CDR3 coding DNA: TGTGCCAGCAGTTTATCGTGGCGCGGGGGCCGAGGGGAGCTGTTTTTT. Translating it yields CASSLSWRGGRGELFF.

V gene TRBV7-8 combines with J gene TRBJ2-7; unclear D gene. V shed 5 bases and J shed 4 bases, with 12 bases lying between them. The germline V gene has CDR1 SGHVS and CDR2 FQNEAQ. CDR3 length: 13 residues. The CDR3 loop is CASSPLRFYEQYF. Here the CDR3 DNA reads TGTGCCAGCAGCCCCCTCCGCTTTTACGAGCAGTACTTC.

For the CDR3, the DNA is TGTGCCAGCAGTCTACCCGGGGGAAGCACAGATACGCAGTATTTT. Protein sequence: CASSLPGGSTDTQYF. The V call is TRBV6-5, the J call TRBJ2-3, with D perhaps matching TRBD2 (6 bases). Germline assignment: CDR1 MNHEY and CDR2 SVGAGI. V shed 5 bases and J shed 0 bases, with 12 bases lying between them. The CDR3 is 15 amino acids.

The chain is built from TRBV5-6 and TRBJ1-4, with D possibly TRBD1 on 5 matching bases. This CDR3 is built from 12 residues. V shed 7 bases and J shed 5 bases, with 9 bases lying between them. Germline-derived CDR1 and CDR2 are SGHDT and YYEEEE. The CDR3 coding sequence is TGTGCCAGCGGAAGGGGAAATGAAAAACTGTTTTTT. Protein: CASGRGNEKLFF.

CDR3 residues: CASSLGDTAYEQYF. As DNA, the CDR3 is TGTGCCAGCAGCTTGGGCGACACCGCCTACGAGCAGTACTTC. The chain couples TRBV7-6 to TRBJ2-7; no clear D gene. Looked up from germline, CDR1 is SGHVS and CDR2 is FNYEAQ. The CDR3 totals 14 residues. Trimming pared 3 bases from V and 2 bases from J, leaving 11 bases between. The whole variable domain, filled in from reference TRBV7-6 and TRBJ2-7, reads GAGVSQSPRYKVTKRGQDVALRCDPISGHVSLYWYRQALGQGPEFLTYFNYEAQQDKSGLPNDRFSAERPEGSISTLTIQRTEQRDSAMYRCASSLGDTAYEQYFGPGTRLTVT.

The chain uses TRBV6-1 and TRBJ2-7, with D possibly matching TRBD1 (5 bases). This CDR3 region has 14 residues. CDR1 MNHNS and CDR2 SASEGT come from the germline V gene. Between the trimmed V and J ends, which lost 3 bases and 3 bases, there was a span of 12 bases. This CDR3 reads CASSERQGNYEQYF. In nucleotides, the CDR3 is TGTGCCAGCAGTGAGAGGCAGGGAAACTACGAGCAGTACTTC.

The rearrangement joins TRBV5-4 to TRBJ1-1, with 7 bases fitting TRBD1. CDR3 size: 15 residues. CDR1 is SGHNT, CDR2 YYREEE, per germline (reference sequence). J was trimmed by 5 bases and V by 4 bases; bases with no gene match: 11. As DNA, the CDR3 is TGTGCCAGCAGCGCTCCCCAGGGGGAAATGACTGAAGCTTTCTTT. It encodes CASSAPQGEMTEAFF.